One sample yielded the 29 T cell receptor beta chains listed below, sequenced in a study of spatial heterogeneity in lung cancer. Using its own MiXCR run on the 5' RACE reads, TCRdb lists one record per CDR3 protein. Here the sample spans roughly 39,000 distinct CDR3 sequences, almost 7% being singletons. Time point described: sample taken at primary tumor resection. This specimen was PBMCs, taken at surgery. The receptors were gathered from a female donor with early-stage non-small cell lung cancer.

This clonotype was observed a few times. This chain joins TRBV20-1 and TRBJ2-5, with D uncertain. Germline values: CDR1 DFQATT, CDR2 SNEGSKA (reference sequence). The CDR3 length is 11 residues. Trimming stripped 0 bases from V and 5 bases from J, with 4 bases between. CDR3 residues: CSARDWETQYF. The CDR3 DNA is TGCAGTGCTAGAGATTGGGAGACCCAGTACTTC.

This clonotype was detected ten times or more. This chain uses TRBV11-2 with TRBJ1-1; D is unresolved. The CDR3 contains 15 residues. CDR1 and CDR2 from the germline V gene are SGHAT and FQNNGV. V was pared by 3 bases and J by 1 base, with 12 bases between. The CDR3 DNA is TGTGCCAGCAGCTTCGGCCTCGGAGGGAACACTGAAGCTTTCTTT. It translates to CASSFGLGGNTEAFF.

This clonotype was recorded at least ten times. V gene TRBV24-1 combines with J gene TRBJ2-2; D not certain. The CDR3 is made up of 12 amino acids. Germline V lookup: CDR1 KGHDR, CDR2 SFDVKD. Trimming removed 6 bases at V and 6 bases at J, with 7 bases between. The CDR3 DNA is TGTGCCACCAGTTCTCAGGCCGGGGAGCTGTTTTTT. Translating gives CATSSQAGELFF.

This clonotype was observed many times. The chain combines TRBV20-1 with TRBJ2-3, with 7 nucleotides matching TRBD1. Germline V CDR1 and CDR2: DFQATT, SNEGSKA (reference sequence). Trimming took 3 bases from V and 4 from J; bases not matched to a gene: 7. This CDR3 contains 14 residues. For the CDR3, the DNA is TGCAGTGCTAGGACAGGGAAAGGGCCAGATACGCAGTATTTT. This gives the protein CSARTGKGPDTQYF.

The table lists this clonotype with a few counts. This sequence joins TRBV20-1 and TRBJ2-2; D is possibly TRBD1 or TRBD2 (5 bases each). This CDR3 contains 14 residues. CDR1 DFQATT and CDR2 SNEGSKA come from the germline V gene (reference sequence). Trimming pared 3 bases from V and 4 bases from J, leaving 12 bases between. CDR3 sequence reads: CSARGVRGTGELFF. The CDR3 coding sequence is TGCAGTGCTAGGGGGGTCCGGGGCACCGGGGAGCTGTTTTTT.

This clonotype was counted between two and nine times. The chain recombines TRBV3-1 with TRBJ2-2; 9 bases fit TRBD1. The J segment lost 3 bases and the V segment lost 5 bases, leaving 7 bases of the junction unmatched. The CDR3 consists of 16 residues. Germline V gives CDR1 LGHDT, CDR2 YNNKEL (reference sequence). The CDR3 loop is CASSDPGQGYTGELFF. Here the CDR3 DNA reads TGTGCCAGCAGCGACCCGGGACAGGGATACACCGGGGAGCTGTTTTTT.

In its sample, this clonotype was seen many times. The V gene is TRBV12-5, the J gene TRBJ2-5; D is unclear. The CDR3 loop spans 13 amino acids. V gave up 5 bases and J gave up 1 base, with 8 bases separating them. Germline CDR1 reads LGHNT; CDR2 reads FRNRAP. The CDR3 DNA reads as TGTGCTAGTGGTCCCCGGTCCCAAGAGACCCAGTACTTC. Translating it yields CASGPRSQETQYF.

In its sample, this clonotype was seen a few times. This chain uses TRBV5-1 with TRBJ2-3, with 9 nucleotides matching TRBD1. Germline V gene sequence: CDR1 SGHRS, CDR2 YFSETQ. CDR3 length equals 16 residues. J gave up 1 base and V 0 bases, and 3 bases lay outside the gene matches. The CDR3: CASSLEGDRGTDTQYF. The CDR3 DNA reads TGCGCCAGCAGCTTGGAGGGGGACAGGGGCACAGATACGCAGTATTTT.

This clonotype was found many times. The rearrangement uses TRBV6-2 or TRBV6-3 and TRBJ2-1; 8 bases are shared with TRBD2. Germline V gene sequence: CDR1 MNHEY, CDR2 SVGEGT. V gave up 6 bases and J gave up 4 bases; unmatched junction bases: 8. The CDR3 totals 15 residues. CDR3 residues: CASRPPGGSYNEQFF. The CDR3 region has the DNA TGTGCCAGCAGGCCTCCGGGGGGGTCTTACAATGAGCAGTTCTTC.

This CDR3 reads CASSLKGQLADTQYF. DNA of the CDR3: TGTGCCAGCAGCTTAAAAGGACAGCTTGCAGATACGCAGTATTTT. The gene calls are TRBV13 and TRBJ2-3, with a weak D call TRBD1 (6 bases). V was pared by 2 bases and J by 4 bases, with 13 bases between. There are 15 residues in the CDR3. Germline V gives CDR1 PRHDT, CDR2 FYEKMQ (reference sequence).

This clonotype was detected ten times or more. CDR3 residues: CASNLDRNTEAFF. The CDR3 DNA reads as TGTGCCAGCAACCTTGACAGGAACACTGAAGCTTTCTTT. The chain joins TRBV6-5 to TRBJ1-1; D perhaps matches TRBD1 (5 bases). Trimming removed 7 bases at V and 1 base at J, with 10 bases between. In germline, CDR1 is MNHEY, CDR2 SVGAGI. The CDR3 loop spans 13 amino acids.

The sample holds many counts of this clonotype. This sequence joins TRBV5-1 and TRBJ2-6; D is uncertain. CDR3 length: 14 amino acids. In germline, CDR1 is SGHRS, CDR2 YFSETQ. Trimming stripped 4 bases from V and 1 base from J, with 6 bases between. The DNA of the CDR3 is TGCGCCAGCAGCGACAAATCTGGGGCCAACGTCCTGACTTTC. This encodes CASSDKSGANVLTF.

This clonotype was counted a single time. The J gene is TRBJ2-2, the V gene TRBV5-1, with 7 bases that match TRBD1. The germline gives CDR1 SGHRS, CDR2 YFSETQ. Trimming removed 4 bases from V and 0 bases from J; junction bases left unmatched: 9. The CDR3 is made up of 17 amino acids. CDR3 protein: CASSLMPGTANTGELFF. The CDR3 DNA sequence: TGCGCCAGCAGCCTGATGCCCGGGACAGCGAACACCGGGGAGCTGTTTTTT.

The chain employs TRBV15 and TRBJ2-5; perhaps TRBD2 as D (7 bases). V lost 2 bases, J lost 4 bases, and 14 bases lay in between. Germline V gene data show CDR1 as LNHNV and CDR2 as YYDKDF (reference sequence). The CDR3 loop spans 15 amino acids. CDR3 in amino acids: CATSRPVGGGETQYF. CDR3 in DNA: TGTGCCACCAGCAGACCCGTGGGAGGGGGAGAGACCCAGTACTTC.

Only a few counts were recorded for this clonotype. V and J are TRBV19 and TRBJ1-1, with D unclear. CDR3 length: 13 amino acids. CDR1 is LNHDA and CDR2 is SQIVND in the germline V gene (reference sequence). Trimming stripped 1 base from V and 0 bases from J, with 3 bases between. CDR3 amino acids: CASSIGMNTEAFF. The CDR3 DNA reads TGTGCCAGTAGTATAGGTATGAACACTGAAGCTTTCTTT.

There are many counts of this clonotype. This CDR3 reads CSASKGGSGNTIYF. The CDR3 DNA sequence: TGCAGTGCTAGTAAAGGAGGCTCTGGAAACACCATATATTTT. The rearrangement joins TRBV20-1 to TRBJ1-3; D is ambiguous. CDR1 and CDR2 from the germline V gene are DFQATT and SNEGSKA (reference sequence). This CDR3 has 14 residues. With 3 bases removed from V and 0 bases from J, the gap between germline ends came to 9 bases.

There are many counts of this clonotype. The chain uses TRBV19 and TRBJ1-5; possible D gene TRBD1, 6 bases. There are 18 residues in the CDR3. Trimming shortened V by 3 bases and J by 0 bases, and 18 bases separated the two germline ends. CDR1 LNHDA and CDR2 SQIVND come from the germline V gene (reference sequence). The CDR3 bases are TGTGCCAGTAGTATTCTAAGAGCAGGGGCTGTTAGCAATCAGCCCCAGCATTTT. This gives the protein CASSILRAGAVSNQPQHF.

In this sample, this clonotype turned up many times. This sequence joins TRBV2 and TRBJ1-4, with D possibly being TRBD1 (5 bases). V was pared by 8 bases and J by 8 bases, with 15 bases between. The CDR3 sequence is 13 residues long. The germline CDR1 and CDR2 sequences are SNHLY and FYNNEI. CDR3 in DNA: TGTGCCAGCTGGCTCCAGGGAGGGGAAAAACTGTTTTTT. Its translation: CASWLQGGEKLFF.

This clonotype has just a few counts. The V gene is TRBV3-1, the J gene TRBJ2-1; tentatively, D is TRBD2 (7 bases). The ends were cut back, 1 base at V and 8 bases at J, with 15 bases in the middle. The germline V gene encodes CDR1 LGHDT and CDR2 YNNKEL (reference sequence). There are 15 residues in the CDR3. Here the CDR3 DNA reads TGTGCCAGCAGCCAAGCGGTGGGGGGGCTCGATGAGCAGTTCTTC. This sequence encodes CASSQAVGGLDEQFF.

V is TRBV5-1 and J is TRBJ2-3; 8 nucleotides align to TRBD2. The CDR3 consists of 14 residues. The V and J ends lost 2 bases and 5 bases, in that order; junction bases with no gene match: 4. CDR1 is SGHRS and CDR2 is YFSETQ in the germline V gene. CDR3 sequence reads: CASSFGLAQDTQYF. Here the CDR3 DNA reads TGCGCCAGCAGCTTCGGACTAGCCCAAGATACGCAGTATTTT.

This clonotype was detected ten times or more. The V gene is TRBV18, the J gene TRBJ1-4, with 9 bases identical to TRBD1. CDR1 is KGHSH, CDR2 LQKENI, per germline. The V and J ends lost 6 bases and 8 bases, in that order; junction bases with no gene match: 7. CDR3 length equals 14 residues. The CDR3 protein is CASSPGQGTEKLFF. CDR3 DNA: TGTGCCAGCTCTCCTGGACAGGGGACGGAAAAACTGTTTTTT. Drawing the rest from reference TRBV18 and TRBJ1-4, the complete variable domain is NAGVMQNPRHLVRRRGQEARLRCSPMKGHSHVYWYRQLPEEGLKFMVYLQKENIIDESGMPKERFSAEFPKEGPSILRIQQVVRGDSAAYFCASSPGQGTEKLFFGSGTQLSVL.

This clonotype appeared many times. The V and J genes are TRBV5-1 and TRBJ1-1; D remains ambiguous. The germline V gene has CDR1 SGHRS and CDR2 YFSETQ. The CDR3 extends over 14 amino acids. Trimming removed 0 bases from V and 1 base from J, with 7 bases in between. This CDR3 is CASSLEGANTEAFF. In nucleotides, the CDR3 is TGCGCCAGCAGCTTGGAGGGCGCGAACACTGAAGCTTTCTTT.

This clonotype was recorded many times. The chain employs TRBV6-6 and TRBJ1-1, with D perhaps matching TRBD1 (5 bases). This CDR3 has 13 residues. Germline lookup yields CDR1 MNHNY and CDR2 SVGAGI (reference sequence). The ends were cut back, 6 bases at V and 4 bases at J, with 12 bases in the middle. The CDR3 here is CASRDRDPTEAFF. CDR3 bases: TGTGCCAGCAGAGACCGGGACCCCACTGAAGCTTTCTTT.

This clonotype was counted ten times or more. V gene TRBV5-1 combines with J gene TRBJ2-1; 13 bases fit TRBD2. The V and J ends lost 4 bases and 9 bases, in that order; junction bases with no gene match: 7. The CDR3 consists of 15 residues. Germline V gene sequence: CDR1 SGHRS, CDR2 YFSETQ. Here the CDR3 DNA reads TGCGCCAGCAGCCTTACTAGCGGGGGGGCTTCTGAGCAGTTCTTC. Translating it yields CASSLTSGGASEQFF.

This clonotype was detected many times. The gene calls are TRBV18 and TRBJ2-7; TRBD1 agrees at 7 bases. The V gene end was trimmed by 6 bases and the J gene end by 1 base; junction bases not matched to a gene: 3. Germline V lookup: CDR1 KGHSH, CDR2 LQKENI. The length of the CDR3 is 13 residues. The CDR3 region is CASSGTVSYEQYF. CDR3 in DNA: TGTGCCAGCTCCGGGACAGTTTCCTACGAGCAGTACTTC.

CDR3 DNA sequence: TGCAGTGCTACCGGCGGCACAGATACGCAGTATTTT. Its protein product is CSATGGTDTQYF. This chain links TRBV20-1 with TRBJ2-3; no definite D call. This CDR3 is built from 12 residues. Per germline, CDR1 DFQATT and CDR2 SNEGSKA (reference sequence). The V gene lost 4 bases and the J gene lost 1 base, with 6 bases spanning the gap.

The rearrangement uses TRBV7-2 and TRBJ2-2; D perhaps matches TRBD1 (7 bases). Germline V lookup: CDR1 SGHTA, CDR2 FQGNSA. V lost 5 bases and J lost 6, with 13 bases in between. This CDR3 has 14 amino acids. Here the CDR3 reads CASSPSRGAGELFF. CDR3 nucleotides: TGTGCCAGCAGCCCGAGCAGGGGGGCCGGGGAGCTGTTTTTT. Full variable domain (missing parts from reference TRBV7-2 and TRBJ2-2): GAGVSQSPSNKVTEKGKDVELRCDPISGHTALYWYRQSLGQGLEFLIYFQGNSAPDKSGLPSDRFSAERTGGSVSTLTIQRTQQEDSAVYLCASSPSRGAGELFFGEGSRLTVL.

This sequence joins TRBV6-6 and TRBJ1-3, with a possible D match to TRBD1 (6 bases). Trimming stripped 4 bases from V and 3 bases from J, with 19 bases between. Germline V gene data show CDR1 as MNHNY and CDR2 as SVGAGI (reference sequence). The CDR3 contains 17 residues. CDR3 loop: CASSLPPQGLGGNTIYF. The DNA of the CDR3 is TGTGCCAGCAGTTTACCACCACAGGGCCTAGGTGGAAACACCATATATTTT.

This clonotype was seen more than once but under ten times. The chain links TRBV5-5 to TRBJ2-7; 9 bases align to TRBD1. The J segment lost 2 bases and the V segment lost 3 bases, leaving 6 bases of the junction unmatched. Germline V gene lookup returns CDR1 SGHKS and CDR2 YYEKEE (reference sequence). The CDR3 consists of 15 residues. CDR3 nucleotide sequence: TGTGCCAGCAGCTCTCTAGGGACAGGGACCTACGAGCAGTACTTC. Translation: CASSSLGTGTYEQYF.